This T cell receptor beta chain came from a study of vaccination and CD4 T cells after COVID-19. Overall study findings and caveats: Convalescent patients showed a median around 90% of reactive clones that were seen only post-vaccination.

V dropped 7 bases and J dropped 0 bases, with 16 bases sitting between them. The CDR3 sequence is 15 residues long. Germline V CDR1 and CDR2: MNHNS, SASEGT. Treatment here: approximately 10-day PBMC culture with coronavirus spike peptide pools or control peptides (ViraFEST assay). CD4+ T cells that had been cultured provided DNA sequenced with the Oncomine TCR Beta short-read assay. TCRdb recomputed calls from the PCR reads with MiXCR, one row per CDR3 protein. Among about 19,000 distinct CDR3 sequences listed, 23% were seen once. Remarks on this clonotype: Its antigen is as yet unknown.

The sequenced sample consisted of cultured CD4+ T cells from blood. The chain is built from TRBV6-1 and TRBJ2-7, with D possibly being TRBD1 (6 bases). This TCR was sampled from a human donor with COVID-19. Here the CDR3 reads CASTFKQGRSYEQYF. As DNA, the CDR3 is TGTGCCAGCACCTTCAAACAGGGCCGCTCCTACGAGCAGTACTTC.